Each of the 17 T cell receptor beta chains below was sequenced from the same sample in a study of identical twins. MiXCR, run by TCRdb on the 5' RACE reads, gives a single entry per CDR3 protein. The top ten hold approximately 2.9% of the sample, which has hundreds of thousands of distinct CDR3 sequences, approximately 24% seen once. These same records also appear under a second study, on T cells expressing NK-cell markers.

The specimen sequenced was CD4+ T cells sorted from blood. The receptors were gathered from a woman under 30 in good health.

The genes are TRBV7-2 and TRBJ2-7, with TRBD2 matching over 8 bases. CDR3 length: 15 residues. The germline gives CDR1 SGHTA, CDR2 FQGNSA. Losses at the gene ends were 1 base for V and 6 bases for J; bases not matched to a gene: 8. The CDR3 reads CASSLVGTRASEQYF. CDR3 coding DNA: TGTGCCAGCAGCTTAGTAGGGACTAGGGCTTCCGAGCAGTACTTC.

The chain is built from TRBV12-3 or TRBV12-4 and TRBJ2-3; D gene uncertain. With 3 bases removed from V and 7 bases from J, the gap between germline ends came to 5 bases. The CDR3 spans 11 residues. The CDR3 nucleotides read TGTGCCAGCAGTTTTAGAAATACGCAGTATTTT. Encoded protein: CASSFRNTQYF.

This clonotype appeared a few times. This chain joins TRBV9 and TRBJ2-7; TRBD1 matches at 9 bases. Trimming removed 1 base from V and 1 base from J; junction bases left unmatched: 3. The CDR3 has 15 residues. CDR1 SGDLS and CDR2 YYNGEE come from the germline V gene. The CDR3 sequence is CASSVLGTGSYEQYF. CDR3 nucleotides: TGTGCCAGCAGCGTATTGGGGACAGGGTCCTACGAGCAGTACTTC.

The chain employs TRBV2 and TRBJ2-2; 14 nucleotides agree with TRBD2. The germline gives CDR1 SNHLY, CDR2 FYNNEI. The CDR3 runs to 18 residues. The CDR3 protein is CTISPPGTSGSYTGELFF. CDR3 sequence (DNA): TGTACCATCAGTCCTCCCGGGACTAGCGGGAGTTATACCGGGGAGCTGTTTTTT.

This clonotype was picked up many times. The CDR3 sequence is CASSLRLSLGELFF. The CDR3 DNA reads TGTGCCAGCAGTTTAAGGCTCAGCTTAGGGGAGCTGTTTTTT. The chain uses TRBV12-3 or TRBV12-4 and TRBJ2-2; D unresolved. The CDR3 covers 14 residues. V lost 2 bases, J lost 8 bases, and 12 bases lay in between.

This clonotype came up a few times. The V call is TRBV7-2, the J call TRBJ2-1; D is unclear. Germline assignment: CDR1 SGHTA and CDR2 FQGNSA. V lost 1 base to trimming and J lost 3 bases, with 10 bases between them. The CDR3 is 15 residues long. The CDR3 region has the DNA TGTGCCAGCAGCTTAGACGCAGGAATCTACAATGAGCAGTTCTTC. Its translation is CASSLDAGIYNEQFF.

The chain is built from TRBV4-2 and TRBJ2-3, with D possibly matching TRBD2 (7 bases). V dropped 3 bases and J dropped 5 bases, with 15 bases sitting between them. The CDR3 is 15 amino acids. Looked up from germline, CDR1 is LGHNA and CDR2 is YNFKEQ. CDR3 nucleotide sequence: TGTGCCAGCAGCCAGCTCCGCGGGGGCGGAGATACGCAGTATTTT. Its translation is CASSQLRGGGDTQYF.

In this sample, this clonotype turned up a few times. The chain employs TRBV7-9 and TRBJ1-1, with 7 bases that match TRBD1. Looked up from germline, CDR1 is SEHNR and CDR2 is FQNEAQ (reference sequence). Trimming at V came to 5 bases and at J to 5 bases, leaving 5 bases not matched to a gene. The CDR3 runs 13 residues. The CDR3 sequence is CASSRTGVTEAFF. For the CDR3, the DNA is TGTGCCAGCAGCAGAACAGGGGTAACTGAAGCTTTCTTT.

The chain links TRBV28 to TRBJ1-2; tentatively, D is TRBD1 (5 bases). The CDR3 runs to 16 residues. Germline CDR1 and CDR2: MDHEN and SYDVKM. V lost 5 bases to trimming and J lost 5 bases, with 21 bases between them. CDR3 region: CASSQLGGRQIYGYTF. Here the CDR3 DNA reads TGTGCCAGCAGTCAACTTGGGGGTCGACAAATTTATGGCTACACCTTC.

A note on this clonotype: This clone may be a read error of a much larger clone one base away. The chain has TRBV5-1 and TRBJ2-1; 7 nucleotides align to TRBD1. CDR1 and CDR2 from the germline V gene are SGHRS and YFSETQ. V dropped 3 bases and J dropped 5; count of bases not matched to a gene: 2. This CDR3 is 13 amino acids long. The CDR3 DNA reads TGCGCCAGCAGCTGGGGACAGCACAATGAGCAGTTCTTC. Its protein is CASSWGQHNEQFF.

The rearrangement joins TRBV6-1 to TRBJ1-4, with D possibly TRBD1 on 6 matching bases. The CDR3 length is 15 residues. Trimming shortened V by 6 bases and J by 7 bases, and 18 bases separated the two germline ends. Germline V gene lookup returns CDR1 MNHNS and CDR2 SASEGT. The CDR3 here is CASRITGRVREKLFF. The CDR3 DNA follows: TGTGCCAGCAGAATAACAGGGAGGGTTCGTGAAAAACTGTTTTTT.

This clonotype was found a few times. The rearrangement joins TRBV6-2 or TRBV6-3 to TRBJ2-7; maybe TRBD2 (5 bases). Trimming took 6 bases from V and 3 from J, leaving 9 bases between them. CDR1 and CDR2 from the germline V gene are MNHEY and SVGEGT. This CDR3 spans 12 amino acids. CDR3 protein: CASRTKFYEQYF. Here the CDR3 DNA reads TGTGCCAGCAGGACTAAATTCTACGAGCAGTACTTC.

About this clonotype itself: The CDR3 ends on some other residue instead of the conserved phenylalanine or tryptophan, so this is likely a read error. The rearrangement links TRBV3-1 to TRBJ2-5; no definite D call. Trimming cost V 7 bases and J 2 bases, with 8 bases left between them. This CDR3 has 12 residues. Germline V gene lookup returns CDR1 LGHDT and CDR2 YNNKEL (reference sequence). Written as DNA, the CDR3 is TGTGCCAGCACGTCAACTCAAGAGACCCAGTACTCC. It translates to CASTSTQETQYS.

The chain employs TRBV12-3 or TRBV12-4 and TRBJ2-1; TRBD2 agrees at 9 bases. Losses at the gene ends were 7 bases for V and 7 bases for J; bases not matched to a gene: 8. The CDR3 sequence is 14 residues long. As DNA, the CDR3 is TGTGCCAGCACCCTTTTAGCGGGAGCGAATGAGCAGTTCTTC. Residues: CASTLLAGANEQFF.

This clonotype was seen more than once but under ten times. J is TRBJ1-2 and V is TRBV6-1, with 9 bases identical to TRBD1. After removal of 8 bases from V and 8 bases from J, the junction contained 9 bases not matched to a gene. Germline V gene lookup returns CDR1 MNHNS and CDR2 SASEGT. The CDR3 runs to 13 residues. CDR3 protein: CASVDRGGSGYTF. The CDR3 bases are TGTGCCAGCGTCGACAGGGGGGGTTCGGGCTACACCTTC.

This chain joins TRBV29-1 and TRBJ1-4, with D possibly matching TRBD1 (5 bases). Trimming cost V 5 bases and J 8 bases, with 15 bases left between them. There are 13 residues in the CDR3. The germline V gene encodes CDR1 SQVTM and CDR2 ANQGSEA. The chain's CDR3 is CSVFFQGGEKLFF. The CDR3 DNA is TGCAGCGTTTTTTTTCAGGGAGGCGAAAAACTGTTTTTT.

The chain is built from TRBV11-3 and TRBJ2-7; D is possibly TRBD1 or TRBD2 (6 bases each). Trimming took 2 bases from V and 3 from J, leaving 11 bases between them. The CDR3 length is 14 residues. CDR1 SGHNT and CDR2 YENEEA come from the germline V gene. The CDR3 protein is CASSLRGVGYEQYF. The CDR3 DNA reads TGTGCCAGCAGCTTAAGGGGGGTGGGCTACGAGCAGTACTTC. The full variable domain, in which reference TRBV11-3 and TRBJ2-7 provide the parts outside the CDR3, is EAGVVQSPRYKIIEKKQPVAFWCNPISGHNTLYWYLQNLGQGPELLIRYENEEAVDDSQLPKDRFSAERLKGVDSTLKIQPAELGDSAVYLCASSLRGVGYEQYFGPGTRLTVT.